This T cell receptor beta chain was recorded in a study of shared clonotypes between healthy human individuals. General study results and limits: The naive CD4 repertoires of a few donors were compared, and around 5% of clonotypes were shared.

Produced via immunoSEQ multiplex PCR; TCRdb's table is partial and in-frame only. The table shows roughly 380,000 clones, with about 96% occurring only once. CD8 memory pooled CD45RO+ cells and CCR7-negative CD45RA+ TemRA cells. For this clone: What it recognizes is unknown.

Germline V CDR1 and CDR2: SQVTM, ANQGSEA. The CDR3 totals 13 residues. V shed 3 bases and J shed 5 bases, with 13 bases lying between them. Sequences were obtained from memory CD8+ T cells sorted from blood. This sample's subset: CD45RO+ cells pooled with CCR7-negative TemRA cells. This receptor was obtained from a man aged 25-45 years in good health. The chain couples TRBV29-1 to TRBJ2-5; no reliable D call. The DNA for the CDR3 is TGCAGCGTTGACACTTGGTTGTCGGAGACCCAGTACTTC. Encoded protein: CSVDTWLSETQYF.